This T cell receptor (beta chain) was captured in a study of response to subunit inactivated influenza vaccine. Per the germline V gene, CDR1 is ENHRY and CDR2 is SYGVKD. The CDR3 has 15 residues. Trimming stripped 0 bases from V and 2 bases from J, with 10 bases between. This clonotype occurred a few times. TCRdb called the RT-PCR reads again in MiXCR, with one record for every CDR3 protein. The profile shows 500,000 to 550,000 distinct CDR3 sequences, approximately 22% of them singletons. This sample was also put to use in a study of T cells expressing NK-cell markers. That work adds: Making the TCR beta cDNA relied on 5'RACE template switching with UMIs. Investigators obtained TCR beta repertoires from sorted CD3+CD56+NKG2C+, CD3+CD56+NKG2C- and CD3+CD56-NKG2C+ T cells.

This sequence was found in a man aged 50-60 years who received an inactivated influenza vaccine. The material was CD4+ T cells sorted from PBMCs, obtained 12 days after vaccination. The gene calls are TRBV10-3 and TRBJ1-2, with D uncertain. CDR3 region: CAISESRATNYGYTF. In nucleotides, the CDR3 is TGTGCCATCAGTGAGTCGCGGGCGACCAACTATGGCTACACCTTC.